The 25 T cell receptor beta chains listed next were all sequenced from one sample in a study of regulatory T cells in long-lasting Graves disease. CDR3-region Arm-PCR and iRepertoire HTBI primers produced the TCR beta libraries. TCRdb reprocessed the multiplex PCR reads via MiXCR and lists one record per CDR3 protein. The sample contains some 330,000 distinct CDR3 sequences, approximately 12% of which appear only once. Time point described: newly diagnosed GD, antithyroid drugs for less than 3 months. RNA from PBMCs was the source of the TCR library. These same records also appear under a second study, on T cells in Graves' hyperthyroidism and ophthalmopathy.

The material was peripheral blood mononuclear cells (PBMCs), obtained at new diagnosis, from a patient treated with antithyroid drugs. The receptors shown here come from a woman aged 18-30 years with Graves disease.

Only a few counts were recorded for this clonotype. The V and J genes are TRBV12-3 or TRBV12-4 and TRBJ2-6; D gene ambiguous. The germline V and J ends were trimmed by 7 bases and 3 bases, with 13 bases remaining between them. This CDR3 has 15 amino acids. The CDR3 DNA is TGTGCCAGCACCCCCTCGTGGGATGGGGCCAACGTCCTGACTTTC. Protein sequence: CASTPSWDGANVLTF.

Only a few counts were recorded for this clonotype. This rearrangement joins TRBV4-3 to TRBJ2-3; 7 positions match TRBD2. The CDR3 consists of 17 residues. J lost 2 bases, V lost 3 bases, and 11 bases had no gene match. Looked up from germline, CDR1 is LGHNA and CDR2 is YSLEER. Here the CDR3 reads CASSQYGPAGNTDTQYF. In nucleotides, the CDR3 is TGCGCCAGCAGCCAGTATGGGCCAGCGGGAAACACAGATACGCAGTATTTT.

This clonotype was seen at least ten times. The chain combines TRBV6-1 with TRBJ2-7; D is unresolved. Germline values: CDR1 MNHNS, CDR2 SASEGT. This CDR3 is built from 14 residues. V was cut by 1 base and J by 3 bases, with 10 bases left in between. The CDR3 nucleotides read TGTGCCAGCAGTGAAGTGGGTCCTAACTACGAGCAGTACGTC. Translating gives CASSEVGPNYEQYV.

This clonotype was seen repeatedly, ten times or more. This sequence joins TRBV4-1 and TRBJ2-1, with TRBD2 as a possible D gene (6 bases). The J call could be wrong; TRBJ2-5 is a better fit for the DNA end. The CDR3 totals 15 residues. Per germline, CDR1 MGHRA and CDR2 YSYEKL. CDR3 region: CASSPLLGRRETQYF. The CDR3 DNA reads TGCGCCAGCAGCCCTTTGTTGGGGAGGCGAGAGACCCAGTACTTC.

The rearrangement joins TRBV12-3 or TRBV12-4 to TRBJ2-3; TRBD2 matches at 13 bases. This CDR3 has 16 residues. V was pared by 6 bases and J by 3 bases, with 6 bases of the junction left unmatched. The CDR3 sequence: CASRELAGGGTDTQYF. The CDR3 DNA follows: TGTGCCAGCAGGGAACTAGCGGGGGGGGGGACAGATACGCAGTATTTT.

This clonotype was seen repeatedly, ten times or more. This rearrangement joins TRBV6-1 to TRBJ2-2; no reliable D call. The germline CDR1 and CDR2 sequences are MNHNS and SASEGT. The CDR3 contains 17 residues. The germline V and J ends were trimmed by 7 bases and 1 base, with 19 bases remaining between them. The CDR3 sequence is CASISSSASENTGELFF. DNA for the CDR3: TGTGCCAGCATTAGTTCATCGGCGTCAGAGAACACCGGGGAGCTGTTTTTT.

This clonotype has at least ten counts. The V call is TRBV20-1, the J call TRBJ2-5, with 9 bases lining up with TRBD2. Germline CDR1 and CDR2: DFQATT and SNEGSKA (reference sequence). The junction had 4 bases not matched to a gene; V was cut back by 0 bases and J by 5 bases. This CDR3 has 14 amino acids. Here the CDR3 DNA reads TGCAGTGCTAGAGAGCGGGGGGGCTGGGAGACCCAGTACTTC. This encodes CSARERGGWETQYF.

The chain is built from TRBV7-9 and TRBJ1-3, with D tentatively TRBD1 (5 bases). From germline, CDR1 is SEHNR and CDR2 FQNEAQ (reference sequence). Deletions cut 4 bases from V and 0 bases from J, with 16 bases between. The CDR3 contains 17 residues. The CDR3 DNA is TGTGCCAGCAGCTCCCATGCGACAGCTTACTCTGGAAACACCATATATTTT. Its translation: CASSSHATAYSGNTIYF.

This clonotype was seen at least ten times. The CDR3 region is CASSLEAGGPITGELFF. For the CDR3, the DNA is TGCGCCAGCAGCTTGGAAGCGGGAGGGCCGATCACCGGGGAGCTGTTTTTT. The chain is built from TRBV5-1 and TRBJ2-2, with 10 bases matching TRBD2. The CDR3 extends over 17 amino acids. J lost 4 bases, V lost 0 bases, and 6 bases had no gene match. Germline V gene lookup returns CDR1 SGHRS and CDR2 YFSETQ. The whole variable domain, remainder taken from reference TRBV5-1 and TRBJ2-2, is KAGVTQTPRYLIKTRGQQVTLSCSPISGHRSVSWYQQTPGQGLQFLFEYFSETQRNKGNFPGRFSGRQFSNSRSEMNVSTLELGDSALYLCASSLEAGGPITGELFFGEGSRLTVL.

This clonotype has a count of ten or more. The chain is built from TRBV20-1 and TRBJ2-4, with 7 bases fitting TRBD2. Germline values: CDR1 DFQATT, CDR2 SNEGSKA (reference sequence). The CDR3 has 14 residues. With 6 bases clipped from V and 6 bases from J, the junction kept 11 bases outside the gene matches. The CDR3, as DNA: TGCAGTGCCGGTCGGGGCCAGCGGGGAAACATTCAGTACTTC. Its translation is CSAGRGQRGNIQYF.

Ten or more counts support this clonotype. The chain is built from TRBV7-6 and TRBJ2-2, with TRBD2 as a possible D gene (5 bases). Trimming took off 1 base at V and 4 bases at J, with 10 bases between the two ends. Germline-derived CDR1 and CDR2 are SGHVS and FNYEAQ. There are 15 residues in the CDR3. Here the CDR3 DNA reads TGTGCCAGCAGCTTAGGACTACTCACCACCGGGGAGCTGTTTTTT. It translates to CASSLGLLTTGELFF.

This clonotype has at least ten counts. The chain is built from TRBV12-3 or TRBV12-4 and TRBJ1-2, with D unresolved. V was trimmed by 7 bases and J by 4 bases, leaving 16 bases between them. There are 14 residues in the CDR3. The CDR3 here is CASTLDLGGYGYTF. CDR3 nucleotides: TGTGCCAGCACCTTAGACCTCGGAGGCTATGGCTACACCTTC.

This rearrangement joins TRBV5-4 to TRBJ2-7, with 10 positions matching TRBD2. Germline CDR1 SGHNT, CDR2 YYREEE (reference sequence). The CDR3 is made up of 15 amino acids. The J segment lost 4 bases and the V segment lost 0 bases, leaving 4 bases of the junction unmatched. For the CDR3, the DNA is TGTGCCAGCAGCTTGGGGCTAGCGGGAGAATACGAGCAGTACTTC. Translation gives CASSLGLAGEYEQYF.

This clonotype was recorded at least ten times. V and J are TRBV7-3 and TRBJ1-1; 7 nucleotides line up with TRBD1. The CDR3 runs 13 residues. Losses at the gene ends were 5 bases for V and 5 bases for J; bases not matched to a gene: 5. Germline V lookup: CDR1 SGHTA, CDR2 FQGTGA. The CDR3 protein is CASSLYRGTEAFF. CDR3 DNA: TGTGCCAGCAGCCTCTACAGGGGAACTGAAGCTTTCTTT.

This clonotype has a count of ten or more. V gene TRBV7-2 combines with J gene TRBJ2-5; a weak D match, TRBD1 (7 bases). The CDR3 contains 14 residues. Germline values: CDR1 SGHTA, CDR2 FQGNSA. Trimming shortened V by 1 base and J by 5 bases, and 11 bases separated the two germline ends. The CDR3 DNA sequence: TGTGCCAGCAGCTTAGGTCCAGGGGGGGAGACCCAGTACTTC. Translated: CASSLGPGGETQYF.

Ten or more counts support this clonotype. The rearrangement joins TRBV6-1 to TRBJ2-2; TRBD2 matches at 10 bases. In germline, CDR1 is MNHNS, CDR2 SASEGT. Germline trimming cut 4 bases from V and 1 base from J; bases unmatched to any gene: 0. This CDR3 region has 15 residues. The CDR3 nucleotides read TGTGCCAGCAGTGGACTAGCGGGGAACACCGGGGAGCTGTTTTTT. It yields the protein CASSGLAGNTGELFF.

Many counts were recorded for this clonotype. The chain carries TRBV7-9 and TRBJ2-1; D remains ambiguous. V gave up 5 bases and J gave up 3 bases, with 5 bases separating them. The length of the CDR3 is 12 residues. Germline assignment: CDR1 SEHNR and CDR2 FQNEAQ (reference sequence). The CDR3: CASSPRYNEQFF. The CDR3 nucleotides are TGTGCCAGCAGCCCCCGCTACAATGAGCAGTTCTTC.

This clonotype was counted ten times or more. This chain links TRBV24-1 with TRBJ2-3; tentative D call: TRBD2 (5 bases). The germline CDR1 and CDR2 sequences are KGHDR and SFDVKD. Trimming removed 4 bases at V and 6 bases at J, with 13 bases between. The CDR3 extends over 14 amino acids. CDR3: CATSDVTREDTQYF. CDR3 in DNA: TGTGCCACCAGTGACGTAACTAGGGAGGATACGCAGTATTTT.

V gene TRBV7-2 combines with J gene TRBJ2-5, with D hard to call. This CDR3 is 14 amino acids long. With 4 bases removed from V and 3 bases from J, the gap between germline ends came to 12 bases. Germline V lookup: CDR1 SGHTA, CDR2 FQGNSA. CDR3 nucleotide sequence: TGTGCCAGCAGCTCACCAAATCGGGAAGAGACCCAGTACTTC. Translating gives CASSSPNREETQYF.

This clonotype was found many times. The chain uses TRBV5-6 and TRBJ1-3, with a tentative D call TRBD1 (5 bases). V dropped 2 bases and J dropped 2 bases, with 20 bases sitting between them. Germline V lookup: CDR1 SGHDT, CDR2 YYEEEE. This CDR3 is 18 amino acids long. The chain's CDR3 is CASSFVEGPRGPGNTIYF. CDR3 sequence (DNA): TGTGCCAGCAGCTTTGTAGAGGGACCGAGAGGGCCTGGAAACACCATATATTTT.

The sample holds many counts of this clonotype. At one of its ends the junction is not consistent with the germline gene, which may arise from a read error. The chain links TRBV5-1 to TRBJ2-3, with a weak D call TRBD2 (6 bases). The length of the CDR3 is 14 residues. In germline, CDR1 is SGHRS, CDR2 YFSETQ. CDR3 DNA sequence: TGTGCCAGCAGCTCTGGGGGGTTCACAGATACGCAGTATTTT. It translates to CASSSGGFTDTQYF.

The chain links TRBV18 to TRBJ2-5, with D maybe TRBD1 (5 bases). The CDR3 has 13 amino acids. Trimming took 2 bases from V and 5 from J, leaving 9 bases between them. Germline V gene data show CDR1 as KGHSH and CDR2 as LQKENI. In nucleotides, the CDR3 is TGTGCCAGCTCACCAGGGGCTGGGGAGACCCAGTACTTC. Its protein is CASSPGAGETQYF.

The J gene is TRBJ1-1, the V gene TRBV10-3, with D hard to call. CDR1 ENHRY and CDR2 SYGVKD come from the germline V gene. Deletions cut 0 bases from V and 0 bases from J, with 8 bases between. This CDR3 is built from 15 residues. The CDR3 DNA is TGTGCCATCAGTGAGTCTGTGGGGATGAACACTGAAGCTTTCTTT. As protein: CAISESVGMNTEAFF.

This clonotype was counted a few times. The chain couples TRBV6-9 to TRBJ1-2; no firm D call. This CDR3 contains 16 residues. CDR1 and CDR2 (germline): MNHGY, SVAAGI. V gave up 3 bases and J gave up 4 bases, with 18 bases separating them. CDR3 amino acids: CASSYRKGVGVYGYTF. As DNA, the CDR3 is TGTGCCAGCAGTTACAGGAAGGGAGTAGGAGTCTATGGCTACACCTTC.

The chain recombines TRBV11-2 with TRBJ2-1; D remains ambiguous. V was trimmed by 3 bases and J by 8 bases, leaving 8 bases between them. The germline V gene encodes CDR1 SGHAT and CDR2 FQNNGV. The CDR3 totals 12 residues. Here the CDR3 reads CASSFGFDEQFF. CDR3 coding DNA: TGTGCCAGCAGCTTTGGGTTCGATGAGCAGTTCTTC.